This T cell receptor beta chain was obtained from a study of glioma-infiltrating T cells. Study results and limitations: Tissue and blood shared very few CDR3 sequences. Gliomas, especially low-grade, showed above-expected tissue-blood divergence; non-neoplastic patients showed below.

Germline CDR1 reads SGHVS; CDR2 reads FQNEAQ. Germline trimming cut 7 bases from V and 5 bases from J; bases unmatched to any gene: 10. This CDR3 region has 14 residues. This clonotype came up many times. As yet, its antigen is unknown. Amplification of TCR alpha and beta CDR3 regions from RNA used iRepertoire nested multiplex PCR. One-step reverse transcription and amplification started from roughly 100-400 ng of tissue mRNA or PBMC total RNA. TCRdb reanalysed the multiplex PCR reads using MiXCR and keeps one entry per CDR3 protein. The sample yields some 90,000 distinct CDR3 sequences, 35% to 50% seen once.

The rearrangement uses TRBV7-8 and TRBJ2-7, with 8 bases that match TRBD2. This clonotype originated in a human donor with low-grade glioma or glioblastoma, undergoing nonglioma brain surgery, or in good health (not recorded which). The sample comprised glioma tissue, nonneoplastic brain tissue, or PBMCs (not recorded which). As DNA, the CDR3 is TGTGCCAGCACCCAGCGGGAGTACTTTAACGAGCAGTACTTC. Protein sequence: CASTQREYFNEQYF.